Listed below are T cell receptor beta chains from one sample, sequenced in a study of blood T cell repertoires in COVID-19. Method: immunoSEQ multiplex PCR; TCRdb's copy keeps in-frame clones and lacks some. The sample carries around 200,000 clones, 83% recorded once. Material for sequencing was peripheral blood. These receptors were obtained from a woman aged 40 to 55 with active or convalescent COVID-19. Each CDR3 is given without its conserved first and last residue.

V,CDR3
TRBV30,AWSPPDRGQRRRETQY
TRBV5-5,ASSESGQVIPYEQY
TRBV12-5,ASGSTGTGHQPQH
TRBV20-1,SASSESTDTQY
TRBV13,ASSLGTSGKWGEQY
TRBV3-1/TRBV3-2,ASSQDRGWGLAGGEETQY
TRBV5-1,ASSLTDNQYEQY
TRBV19,ASSIGLGTGNTGELF
TRBV18,ASSFHGGGNTGELF
TRBV19,ASSRTGTGLYGYT
TRBV5-1,ASNGENYNEQF
TRBV6-5,ASSTGSNQPQH
TRBV16,ASSQSRGKETQY
TRBV30,AWGRGADTQY
TRBV6-6,ASSYSEAF
TRBV5-1,ASSIGQVNTEAF
TRBV4-2,ASSQPRVSSGNTIY
TRBV4-2,ASSQEVASGYDRNTDTQY
TRBV11-2,ASSLDQTAVSYEQY
TRBV5-8,ASSLRSGTSGLNEQF
TRBV4-3,ASSQDLGENEKLF
TRBV3-1/TRBV3-2,ASSLGGFYYNSPLH
TRBV10-3,AISGGGDNEQF
TRBV30,ACRLAGGTDTQY
TRBV2,ASSPRGLANYGYT
TRBV5-1,ASSLRTQGLDTEAF
TRBV30,AWVTGAGEKLF
TRBV5-6,ASSLWQTSTDTQY
TRBV28,ASSLRDRGRSYT
TRBV28,ASTITGGTEAF
TRBV12-3/TRBV12-4,ASSWDTNYGYT
TRBV11-3,ASSLDRNSNYGYT
TRBV6-1,ASSEDLTGREGPVSYEQY
TRBV7-2,ASTIGQQNYEQY
TRBV24-1,ATSDLGRDQETQY
TRBV15,ATSREGGWQPQH
TRBV2,ASRGDTSDTQY
TRBV5-1,ASSWRNRNTEAF
TRBV5-1,ASSLGRLNQETQY
TRBV2,ASSYRYGYT
TRBV4-3,ASSQEYRGEAF
TRBV7-9,ASSLVGGGTGELF
TRBV19,ASRPGQGNYGYT
TRBV4-1,ASSQESAGELF
TRBV7-8,ASKLSLISVEQF
TRBV9,ASSVDVLTTYGYT
TRBV30,AWSVLGPGNSPLH
TRBV6-5,ASIRTGGNTIY
TRBV25-1,ASSVGLAGGSSYNEQF
TRBV5-1,ASSPGGTGQETQY
TRBV5-6,ASSSQDFVAGLSYEQY
TRBV10-3,AISPGRVEGEEYEQY
TRBV15,ATSRDPRGSDYGYT
TRBV18,ASSRGQNSPLH